This T cell receptor beta chain was sequenced in a study of CD8 T cells in Susac syndrome. This CDR3 spans 17 amino acids. Germline CDR1 is SNHLY and CDR2 is FYNNEI. The V and J ends lost 6 bases and 5 bases, in that order; junction bases with no gene match: 9. An amount of RNA that ranged from roughly 0.5 to 1 ug was reverse transcribed with random hexamers. Across 54 Vbeta and 13 Jbeta, immunoSEQ multiplex PCR amplified TCR beta CDR3. TCRdb reanalysed the immunoSEQ multiplex PCR reads using MiXCR and keeps one entry per CDR3 protein. Of approximately 70,000 distinct CDR3 sequences listed, 85% to 95% are singletons.

Input material: CD8+ T cells from PBMCs. V and J are TRBV2 and TRBJ2-2, with 13 bases matching TRBD2. The sequence was collected from a human donor with multiple sclerosis. CDR3 sequence (DNA): TGTGCCAGCAGCGGACTAGCGGGAGTGGGAGGGACCGGGGAGCTGTTTTTT. It is translated as CASSGLAGVGGTGELFF.